The 6 T cell receptor beta chains presented below share a single source sample, sequenced in a study of identical twins. TCRdb analysed the 5' RACE reads with MiXCR anew, one entry per CDR3 protein. Of nearly 900,000 distinct CDR3 sequences listed, approximately 13% are singletons. This same sample was also taken into another study, of yellow fever vaccine responses in identical twins.

Sample: PBMCs. The receptors shown here come from a woman younger than 30 in good health.

CDR3 DNA: TGCAGTGCTAGGGCATCGGATTCAGGTGGGACTAACTATGGCTACACCTTC. Residues: CSARASDSGGTNYGYTF. The chain couples TRBV20-1 to TRBJ1-2; D unclear. Germline-derived CDR1 and CDR2 are DFQATT and SNEGSKA (reference sequence). V lost 3 bases and J lost 0, with 20 bases in between. The CDR3 contains 17 residues.

The table lists this clonotype with a few counts. The J gene is TRBJ1-1, the V gene TRBV7-9; D remains unclear. The CDR3 runs 13 residues. The V end was cut by 5 bases, the J end by 6 bases, with 13 bases between. Germline V lookup: CDR1 SEHNR, CDR2 FQNEAQ (reference sequence). This chain's CDR3 is CASSPQGRSEAFF. DNA of the CDR3: TGTGCCAGCAGCCCCCAAGGTAGGTCTGAAGCTTTCTTT.

The table lists this clonotype with a few counts. The chain joins TRBV7-9 to TRBJ2-3; 8 bases are shared with TRBD1. The CDR3 is 15 amino acids. V was clipped by 6 bases and J by 5 bases; unmatched bases: 10. The germline V gene encodes CDR1 SEHNR and CDR2 FQNEAQ (reference sequence). The DNA for the CDR3 is TGTGCCAGCAGACCTACGACAGGGGCTAGAGATACGCAGTATTTT. Translating it yields CASRPTTGARDTQYF.

This chain links TRBV3-1 with TRBJ2-7; tentative D call: TRBD2 (6 bases). Germline V CDR1 and CDR2: LGHDT, YNNKEL (reference sequence). Trimming cost V 1 base and J 5 bases, with 12 bases left between them. The CDR3 runs 14 residues. Here the CDR3 DNA reads TGTGCCAGCAGCCAAGGGGGAGGAAGGGACGAGCAGTACTTC. Encoded protein: CASSQGGGRDEQYF.

This clonotype turned up a few times. The rearrangement joins TRBV12-3 or TRBV12-4 to TRBJ2-3; 7 nucleotides agree with TRBD2. V lost 1 base, J lost 2 bases, and 6 bases stayed unmatched. The length of the CDR3 is 16 residues. The CDR3 coding sequence is TGTGCCAGCAGTTTAGTAGCCGGGAGGATCACAGATACGCAGTATTTT. Translated, it gives CASSLVAGRITDTQYF.

This clonotype was counted only a few times. This rearrangement joins TRBV27 to TRBJ2-3; TRBD1 matches at 7 bases. Looked up from germline, CDR1 is MNHEY and CDR2 is SMNVEV (reference sequence). J lost 8 bases, V lost 6 bases, and 8 bases had no gene match. The CDR3 sequence is 13 residues long. The DNA of the CDR3 is TGTGCCAGCAGCCCTAGGGCAGGGGGTACGCAGTATTTT. Amino acids: CASSPRAGGTQYF.